Listed below are T cell receptor beta chains from one sample, sequenced in a study of Tregs in tolerant kidney transplant recipients. Method: immunoSEQ multiplex PCR; TCRdb's copy keeps in-frame clones and lacks some. The repertoire holds some 88,000 clones, with around nine tenths as singletons. Material for sequencing was CD8+ T cells from blood. The receptors derive from a human donor in good health. The CDR3 runs from the conserved cysteine through the conserved F or W. D genes are given only for firm matches. The listing skips clone size in some rows; elsewhere it reads once, few, many or a size class.

clone_size	v_call	j_call	d_call	cdr3_nt	cdr3_aa
NA	TRBV4-1	TRBJ2-7	TRBD2	TGCGCCAGCAGCCCCCTGGGTAGCGGGAAGGACTACGAGCAGTACTTC	CASSPLGSGKDYEQYF
NA	TRBV4-1	TRBJ1-1	NA	TGCGCCAGCAGCCAGGGGTGGACGGGTCCTTTCTTT	CASSQGWTGPFF
NA	TRBV21-1	TRBJ2-7	NA	TGTGCCAGCAGGCCCCCCAAGACTGCGTTTGGGGGCGAGCAGTACTTC	CASRPPKTAFGGEQYF
NA	TRBV27	TRBJ2-5	NA	TGTGCCAGCAGTCACCGGGACGGGAGTGGAGAGACCCAGTACTTC	CASSHRDGSGETQYF
few	TRBV5-6	TRBJ1-2	TRBD1	TGTGCCAGCAGTTTCCCTCCACCTACAGGGGGAAGGTATGGCTACACCTTC	CASSFPPPTGGRYGYTF
NA	TRBV19	TRBJ1-1	TRBD1	TGTGCCAGTAGTATCCAGGGGGCGAACACTGAAGCTTTCTTT	CASSIQGANTEAFF
NA	TRBV11-3	TRBJ1-5	TRBD1	TGTGCCAGCAGCTTGGACGGCCGGGACAGGGTTACGGATAGCAATCAGCCCCAGCATTTT	CASSLDGRDRVTDSNQPQHF
NA	TRBV5-6	TRBJ1-1	NA	TGTGCCAGCAGCTTGGCCCTGTGGAATTCGAACACTGAAGCTTTCTTT	CASSLALWNSNTEAFF
NA	TRBV9	TRBJ1-2	NA	TGTGCCAGCAGCGTAGACGCCTGGAGGCCCTATGGCTACACCTTC	CASSVDAWRPYGYTF
NA	TRBV27	TRBJ2-2	TRBD2	TGTGCCAGCAGTACCCGGACTAGCCTCCCGACCGGGGAGCTGTTTTTT	CASSTRTSLPTGELFF
NA	TRBV27	TRBJ2-7	TRBD1	TGTGCCAGCAGTTTATCGACAGGGGGTCCGGCGCAGTACTTC	CASSLSTGGPAQYF
once	TRBV30	TRBJ1-5	NA	TGTGCCTGGAGTGGCGGCGCGGCCTCCAATCAGCCCCAGCATTTT	CAWSGGAASNQPQHF
NA	TRBV7-8	TRBJ2-3	TRBD2	TGTGCCAGCAGCTTAGAAGTAGCGGGGGGTGTACAAGATACGCAGTATTTT	CASSLEVAGGVQDTQYF
NA	TRBV5-1	TRBJ1-1	NA	TGCGCCAGCAGCTTCGGGACGGCTGAAGCTTTCTTT	CASSFGTAEAFF
few	TRBV15	TRBJ1-5	NA	TGTGCCACCAGCAGGGGGGACACTACGACGGAGCCCCAGCATTTT	CATSRGDTTTEPQHF
NA	TRBV4-1	TRBJ2-5	NA	TGCGCCAGCAGCCAAGATCCAGGGTTCGTGGAGACCCAGTACTTC	CASSQDPGFVETQYF
NA	TRBV29-1	TRBJ1-2	NA	TGCAGCGTTGAGGGAGGGGACGTCTATGGCTACACCTTC	CSVEGGDVYGYTF
NA	TRBV4-1	TRBJ2-1	NA	TGCGCCAGCAGCCAACCGGCCGACGAGCAGTTCTTC	CASSQPADEQFF
once	TRBV5-1	TRBJ1-4	NA	TGCGCCAGCAGCGGTCGGAGTGCTAATGAAAAACTGTTTTTT	CASSGRSANEKLFF
NA	TRBV4-1	TRBJ1-5	TRBD1	TGCGCCAGCAGCCCGAGGACAGGTTGGGCGAGCAATCAGCCCCAGCATTTT	CASSPRTGWASNQPQHF
NA	TRBV11-2	TRBJ1-1	NA	TGTGCCAGCAGCACGGGGCAGCAGAACACTGAAGCTTTCTTT	CASSTGQQNTEAFF
NA	TRBV5-4	TRBJ2-3	NA	TGTGCCAGCAGCCGGACTGGACAGCCTAGCACAGATACGCAGTATTTT	CASSRTGQPSTDTQYF
NA	TRBV10-2	TRBJ2-5	NA	TGCGCCAGCAGTGAGTATGGGGGGCAGGAAGAGACCCAGTACTTC	CASSEYGGQEETQYF
NA	TRBV7-2	TRBJ2-7	NA	TGTGCCAGCAGCGCGGGACTCCGGGGAGTAGCGGAGTCCCCCTACGAGCAGTACTTC	CASSAGLRGVAESPYEQYF
NA	TRBV27	TRBJ2-3	NA	TGTGCCAGCAGTTTAGGGCAGGGCGGCACAGATACGCAGTATTTT	CASSLGQGGTDTQYF
NA	TRBV7-6	TRBJ2-3	TRBD2	TGTGCCAGCAGCTTAGTGGGACTAGCGGGATACTCTAGCACAGATACGCAGTATTTT	CASSLVGLAGYSSTDTQYF
NA	TRBV11-2	TRBJ2-1	TRBD2	TGTGCCAGCAGCTTAGGGGAAGGGAGGGCCTTCTACAATGAGCAGTTCTTC	CASSLGEGRAFYNEQFF
NA	TRBV5-1	TRBJ2-3	NA	TGCGCCAGCAGCCCCGCGGCCGGGGGCGTAGGAGATACGCAGTATTTT	CASSPAAGGVGDTQYF
NA	TRBV5-4	TRBJ1-5	NA	TGTGCCAGCAGCTCAGCCCTCTCAAGTGTGCATTTT	CASSSALSSVHF
NA	TRBV19	TRBJ2-7	TRBD2	TGTGCCAGTAGTATATCCGCTAGCGGGGGGTTGTACGAGCAGTACTTC	CASSISASGGLYEQYF
NA	TRBV19	TRBJ2-6	TRBD1	TGTGCCAGTAGTCCGAGGACAGGGGGTGTAGGGGCCAACGTCCTGACTTTC	CASSPRTGGVGANVLTF
NA	TRBV30	TRBJ2-3	NA	TGTGCCTGGATCGAGGCGGATACGCAGTATTTT	CAWIEADTQYF
NA	TRBV4-1	TRBJ2-7	TRBD1	TGCGCCAGCAGCCAAGATCTTGGGACAGGGGGCAGAAACTACTACGAGCAGTACTTC	CASSQDLGTGGRNYYEQYF
NA	TRBV4-1	TRBJ2-2	NA	TGCGCCAGCAGCCAAGACCCTTACAGGGCGACCAACACCGGGGAGCTGTTTTTT	CASSQDPYRATNTGELFF
NA	TRBV7-9	TRBJ1-4	NA	TGTGCCAGCGGACCCTCCCTCGGGAAACTGTTTTTT	CASGPSLGKLFF
NA	TRBV10-1	TRBJ2-2	NA	TGCGCCAGCAGTGATATCGCAGGGTCGGTGGACACCGGGGAGCTGTTTTTT	CASSDIAGSVDTGELFF
NA	TRBV27	TRBJ1-1	NA	TGTGCCAGCAGTAACATAGCCCCCGTGAACACTGAAGCTTTCTTT	CASSNIAPVNTEAFF
NA	TRBV7-9	TRBJ1-4	NA	TGTGCCAGCAGCTCCACTCCAGTCACTAATGAAAAACTGTTTTTT	CASSSTPVTNEKLFF
NA	TRBV4-2	TRBJ2-7	NA	TGTGCCAGCAGCCAAAGATACGGTTCACCGTCCTACGAGCAGTACTTC	CASSQRYGSPSYEQYF
NA	TRBV2	TRBJ1-1	NA	TGTGCCAGCGCTGGGGTGATGAACACTGAAGCTTTCTTT	CASAGVMNTEAFF
NA	TRBV13	TRBJ1-4	NA	TGTGCCAGCAGCCCGTCGTGGGATCCGAAGGAAAAACTGTTTTTT	CASSPSWDPKEKLFF
NA	TRBV6-6	TRBJ1-2	NA	TGTGCCAGCAGTTCGTTGACCGGACAGAACTATGGCTACACCTTC	CASSSLTGQNYGYTF
NA	TRBV7-6	TRBJ2-7	TRBD2	TGTGCCAGCAGCTTAGCGGAGGTTGGGGGAGGGCGAACTTACGAGCAGTACTTC	CASSLAEVGGGRTYEQYF
NA	TRBV5-4	TRBJ2-7	TRBD2	TGTGCCAGCAGCACTAGCGGGTACGAGCAGTACTTC	CASSTSGYEQYF
NA	TRBV6-1	TRBJ2-7	NA	TGTGCCAGCAGTGGACAGGTATCCTACGAGCAGTACTTC	CASSGQVSYEQYF
NA	TRBV4-1	TRBJ1-2	NA	TGCGCCAGCAGCCAGAACGGCTGGGGGGGAGATGGCTACACCTTC	CASSQNGWGGDGYTF
NA	TRBV10-2	TRBJ1-5	TRBD1	TGCGCCAGCTGGACAGGGGTTAGCAATCAGCCCCAGCATTTT	CASWTGVSNQPQHF
NA	TRBV27	TRBJ2-3	TRBD2	TGTGCCAGCAGTTTATTCAATTTGGGGGGGGGCACAGATACGCAGTATTTT	CASSLFNLGGGTDTQYF
NA	TRBV7-9	TRBJ1-4	NA	TGTGCCAGCAGCCAAGGAGGCAGGGGAGTGGAAAAACTGTTTTTT	CASSQGGRGVEKLFF
NA	TRBV21-1	TRBJ2-3	NA	TGTGCCAGCAGCAAAATGCTAGCTACAGATACGCAGTATTTT	CASSKMLATDTQYF
NA	TRBV2	TRBJ2-7	NA	TGTGCCAGCAGTGAATCGGGCCCCTACGAGCAGTACTTC	CASSESGPYEQYF
NA	TRBV18	TRBJ2-7	TRBD1	TGTGCCAGCTCACCCCGGGACAGAGGATACGAGCAGTACTTC	CASSPRDRGYEQYF
NA	TRBV6-5	TRBJ2-1	NA	TGTGCCAGCAGTTACTCAGGGGCCATTGATGAGCAGTTCTTC	CASSYSGAIDEQFF
NA	TRBV7-6	TRBJ2-3	TRBD2	TGTGCCAGCAGAAGGGACTACACAGATACGCAGTATTTT	CASRRDYTDTQYF
once	TRBV4-1	TRBJ2-7	TRBD2	TGCGCCAGCAGCCCAAGCGGGGGGGCCTCCTACGAGCAGTACTTC	CASSPSGGASYEQYF